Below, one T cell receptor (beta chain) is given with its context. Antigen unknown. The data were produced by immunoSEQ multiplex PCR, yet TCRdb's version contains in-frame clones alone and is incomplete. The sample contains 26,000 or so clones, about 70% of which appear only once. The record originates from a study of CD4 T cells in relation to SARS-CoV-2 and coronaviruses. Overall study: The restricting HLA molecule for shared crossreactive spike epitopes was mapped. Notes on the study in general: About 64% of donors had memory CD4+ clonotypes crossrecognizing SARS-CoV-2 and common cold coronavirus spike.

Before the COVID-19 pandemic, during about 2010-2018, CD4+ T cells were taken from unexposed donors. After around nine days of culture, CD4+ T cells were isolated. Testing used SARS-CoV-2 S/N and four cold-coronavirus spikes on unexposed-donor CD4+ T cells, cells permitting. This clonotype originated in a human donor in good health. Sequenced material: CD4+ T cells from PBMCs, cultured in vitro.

The CDR3 is CASSYARMWQNTEAFF. The CDR3 DNA is TGTGCCAGCAGTTACGCTAGGATGTGGCAGAACACTGAAGCTTTCTTT. The genes are TRBV6-5 and TRBJ1-1, with D uncertain. The V gene's germline CDR1 is MNHEY and CDR2 SVGAGI. V was cut by 2 bases and J by 1 base, with 14 bases left in between. CDR3 length: 16 residues.